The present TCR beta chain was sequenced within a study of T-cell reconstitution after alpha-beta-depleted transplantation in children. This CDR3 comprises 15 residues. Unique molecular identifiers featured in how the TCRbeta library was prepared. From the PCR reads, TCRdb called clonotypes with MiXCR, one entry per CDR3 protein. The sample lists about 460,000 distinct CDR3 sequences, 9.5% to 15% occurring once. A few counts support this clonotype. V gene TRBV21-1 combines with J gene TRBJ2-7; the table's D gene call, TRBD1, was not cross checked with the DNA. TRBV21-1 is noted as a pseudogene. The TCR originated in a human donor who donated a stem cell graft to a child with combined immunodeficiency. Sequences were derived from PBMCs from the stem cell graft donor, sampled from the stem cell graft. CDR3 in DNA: TGTGCCAGCAGCATGGGGGGACAGGGGGCCTACGAGCAGTACTTC. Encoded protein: CASSMGGQGAYEQYF.